This T cell receptor beta chain was identified during a study of OX40 agonist ivuxolimab in advanced cancers. Assay used: immunoSEQ multiplex PCR; TCRdb lists only in-frame clones, some missing. The table shows tens of thousands of clones, with roughly 88% occurring only once. The sequence derives from an adult with an advanced solid tumor such as melanoma, head and neck, liver or kidney cancer. Source: CD4+ or CD8+ T cells sorted from blood, taken in a trial of the OX40 agonist ivuxolimab.

The CDR3 nucleotides read TGCGCCAGCAGTGCGGGCCCTAGAGGGAACACCGGGGAGCTGTTTTTT. This encodes CASSAGPRGNTGELFF. The chain is built from TRBV10-1 and TRBJ2-2, with D hard to call. In germline, CDR1 is WNHNN, CDR2 SYGVQD (reference sequence). This CDR3 has 16 residues. V dropped 4 bases and J dropped 1 base, with 13 bases sitting between them.